The next 25 T cell receptor beta chains were all read from a single sample in a study of lymphopenia after photon versus proton radiotherapy. Repertoires were generated with immunoSEQ multiplex PCR, while TCRdb's copy carries only in-frame clones and drops some. The data contain fewer than 40,000 clones, around 94% of them singletons. The material sequenced was peripheral blood, taken from a patient treated with photon-based radiotherapy. The source of these receptors is a woman in her forties or fifties with cholangiocarcinoma.

The chain employs TRBV6-1 and TRBJ2-7; D call uncertain. The V gene lost 8 bases and the J gene lost 3 bases, with 14 bases spanning the gap. The CDR3 is made up of 13 amino acids. Germline loops: CDR1 MNHNS, CDR2 SASEGT. The chain's CDR3 is CASSKEDGYEQYF. The CDR3 bases are TGTGCCAGCTCAAAAGAGGACGGCTACGAGCAGTACTTC.

As DNA, the CDR3 is TGTGCCATCAGGGGACAGGGTACGGGCTATGGCTACACCTTC. This gives the protein CAIRGQGTGYGYTF. The chain carries TRBV10-3 and TRBJ1-2, with TRBD1 identical over 9 bases. CDR3 length: 14 residues. Germline lookup yields CDR1 ENHRY and CDR2 SYGVKD. V lost 6 bases and J lost 4; bases outside the gene matches: 6.

V usage is TRBV12-5 and J usage is TRBJ1-1; D is unclear. The CDR3 length is 14 residues. V gave up 1 base and J gave up 9 bases, with 15 bases separating them. Germline CDR1 and CDR2: LGHNT and FRNRAP. The DNA for the CDR3 is TGTGCTAGTGGTTTGGAGCTTGTGAATAGGAAAGCTTTCTTT. Protein product: CASGLELVNRKAFF.

In DNA form, the CDR3 reads TGCGCCAGCAGTTTCGGAACTAATGAAAAACTGTTTTTT. It specifies CASSFGTNEKLFF. The V call is TRBV10-1, the J call TRBJ1-4; D gene uncertain. The ends were cut back, 5 bases at V and 1 base at J, with 5 bases in the middle. The CDR3 spans 13 residues. Germline loops: CDR1 WNHNN, CDR2 SYGVQD (reference sequence).

The V gene is TRBV19, the J gene TRBJ2-7; no definite D call. V lost 0 bases, J lost 5 bases, and 5 bases lay in between. Germline V gene lookup returns CDR1 LNHDA and CDR2 SQIVND (reference sequence). This CDR3 comprises 12 residues. The CDR3 loop is CASSIDKNEQYF. In DNA, the CDR3 is TGTGCCAGTAGTATAGATAAAAACGAGCAGTACTTC.

The CDR3 loop reads CASSLTVQETQYF. DNA for the CDR3: TGTGCCAGCAGTTTGACAGTCCAAGAGACCCAGTACTTC. This rearrangement joins TRBV27 to TRBJ2-5; tentative D call: TRBD1 (5 bases). CDR1 MNHEY and CDR2 SMNVEV come from the germline V gene (reference sequence). The CDR3 spans 13 residues. V lost 3 bases and J 1 base, leaving 6 bases between the germline ends.

The rearrangement uses TRBV6-1 and TRBJ1-2; 7 positions match TRBD1. The germline CDR1 and CDR2 sequences are MNHNS and SASEGT. V gave up 8 bases and J gave up 7 bases; unmatched junction bases: 16. The length of the CDR3 is 15 residues. CDR3 sequence (DNA): TGTGCCAGCGCCCCACCGGACAGGCCGTGGGGTGGCTACACCTTC. It codes for CASAPPDRPWGGYTF.

This clone is a singleton in its sample. The V gene is TRBV7-2, the J gene TRBJ2-7; D remains ambiguous. Germline V gives CDR1 SGHTA, CDR2 FQGNSA. CDR3 length: 13 residues. Trimming removed 5 bases from V and 0 bases from J, with 8 bases in between. This CDR3 is CASSVHYSYEQYF. The CDR3 nucleotides read TGTGCCAGCAGCGTTCACTACTCCTACGAGCAGTACTTC.

The chain combines TRBV18 with TRBJ2-7; TRBD1 matches 7 bases. V lost 3 bases, J lost 0 bases, and 14 bases stayed unmatched. This CDR3 spans 18 amino acids. Germline assignment: CDR1 KGHSH and CDR2 LQKENI. The CDR3 DNA is TGTGCCAGCTCACCTAAGGGGGCCGTTCTAGCAGACTCCTACGAGCAGTACTTC. Protein sequence: CASSPKGAVLADSYEQYF.

This chain joins TRBV4-3 and TRBJ2-2; D is possibly TRBD2 (5 bases). The germline V and J ends were trimmed by 0 bases and 5 bases, with 7 bases remaining between them. This CDR3 has 14 residues. The germline V gene encodes CDR1 LGHNA and CDR2 YSLEER. The CDR3 here is CASSQERDTGELFF. CDR3 sequence (DNA): TGCGCCAGCAGCCAAGAACGGGATACCGGGGAGCTGTTTTTT.

This chain uses TRBV7-2 with TRBJ2-3; D may match TRBD1 or TRBD2 (5 bases each). The CDR3 has 16 residues. Germline V gene data show CDR1 as SGHTA and CDR2 as FQGNSA. The germline V and J ends were trimmed by 5 bases and 2 bases, with 17 bases remaining between them. This CDR3 reads CASSPPSGGITDTQYF. CDR3 nucleotide sequence: TGTGCCAGCAGCCCCCCCAGTGGGGGTATCACAGATACGCAGTATTTT.

The chain employs TRBV4-3 and TRBJ1-6; no clear D. V lost 1 base to trimming and J lost 0 bases, with 13 bases between them. This CDR3 is built from 18 residues. CDR1 and CDR2 from the germline V gene are LGHNA and YSLEER. CDR3 sequence: CASSQAWPVSSYNSPLHF. As DNA, the CDR3 is TGCGCCAGCAGCCAAGCTTGGCCCGTGAGCTCCTATAATTCACCCCTCCACTTT.

The V and J genes are TRBV19 and TRBJ1-5; D uncertain. Between the trimmed V and J ends, which lost 8 bases and 7 bases, there was a span of 6 bases. Germline values: CDR1 LNHDA, CDR2 SQIVND (reference sequence). This CDR3 spans 10 amino acids. CDR3: CASGRQPQHF. The CDR3 DNA follows: TGTGCCAGTGGGAGGCAGCCCCAGCATTTT.

V is TRBV6-5 and J is TRBJ2-7; 9 positions agree with TRBD1. Germline V CDR1 and CDR2: MNHEY, SVGAGI. V was clipped by 4 bases and J by 1 base; unmatched bases: 8. This CDR3 region has 16 residues. The CDR3 here is CASSSAGTGFSYEQYF. The CDR3 nucleotides are TGTGCCAGCAGTTCGGCCGGGACAGGGTTTTCCTACGAGCAGTACTTC.

V is TRBV29-1 and J is TRBJ1-1; D is possibly TRBD1 (5 bases). The CDR3 extends over 13 amino acids. Between the trimmed V and J ends, which lost 7 bases and 2 bases, there was a span of 14 bases. Germline CDR1 and CDR2: SQVTM and ANQGSEA. The CDR3 DNA follows: TGCAGCGGCAACCGGGGCCCCAACACTGAAGCTTTCTTT. Encoded protein: CSGNRGPNTEAFF.

The rearrangement links TRBV6-6 to TRBJ2-5, with D perhaps TRBD2 (6 bases). Germline CDR1 and CDR2: MNHNY and SVGAGI (reference sequence). V lost 2 bases, J lost 5 bases, and 6 bases lay in between. The CDR3 covers 12 residues. The CDR3 is CASSYGGETQYF. The CDR3, as DNA: TGTGCCAGCAGTTACGGGGGGGAGACCCAGTACTTC.

The genes are TRBV5-1 and TRBJ1-2; D gene uncertain. Germline values: CDR1 SGHRS, CDR2 YFSETQ. Deletions cut 0 bases from V and 3 bases from J, with 12 bases between. This CDR3 is 15 amino acids long. The CDR3 sequence: CASSLASRMDYGYTF. In DNA, the CDR3 is TGCGCCAGCAGCTTGGCGAGCAGGATGGACTATGGCTACACCTTC.

The chain employs TRBV19 and TRBJ2-3; D gene ambiguous. Germline values: CDR1 LNHDA, CDR2 SQIVND (reference sequence). V was clipped by 5 bases and J by 0 bases, with 12 bases between them. The CDR3 spans 15 residues. CDR3 nucleotides: TGTGCCAGTAGTTCGCGATACCTTAGCACAGATACGCAGTATTTT. This encodes CASSSRYLSTDTQYF.

V usage is TRBV4-3 and J usage is TRBJ1-2; 12 nucleotides match TRBD1. This CDR3 has 15 amino acids. CDR1 is LGHNA, CDR2 YSLEER, per germline. Trimming cost V 1 base and J 7 bases; bases outside gene matches: 4. The CDR3 DNA follows: TGCGCCAGCAGCCAAGGGGGACAGGGGGCGAGTGGCTACACCTTC. It is translated as CASSQGGQGASGYTF.

The DNA for the CDR3 is TGTGCCAGCATTCTGACAGGGGCCTCTGACACTGAAGCTTTCTTT. It specifies CASILTGASDTEAFF. The chain links TRBV6-6 to TRBJ1-1, with 8 bases lining up with TRBD1. Germline V gives CDR1 MNHNY, CDR2 SVGAGI (reference sequence). The CDR3 is made up of 15 amino acids. Trimming cost V 7 bases and J 3 bases; bases outside gene matches: 10.

The chain is built from TRBV19 and TRBJ2-2; 7 positions agree with TRBD1. Per germline, CDR1 LNHDA and CDR2 SQIVND (reference sequence). The CDR3 runs to 15 residues. The J segment lost 7 bases and the V segment lost 8 bases, leaving 13 bases of the junction unmatched. The CDR3, as DNA: TGTGCCAGTGGGGTCGGCAGGGGGAGTCACGGGGAGCTGTTTTTT. It codes for CASGVGRGSHGELFF.

In this sample, this clone turned up once. V usage is TRBV28 and J usage is TRBJ1-2; D is possibly TRBD1 (5 bases). The CDR3 sequence is 15 residues long. CDR1 and CDR2 (germline): MDHEN, SYDVKM. V gave up 4 bases and J gave up 2 bases, with 14 bases separating them. The CDR3 nucleotides are TGTGCCAGCAGTTCCCGGGGGTGGGAGAACTATGGCTACACCTTC. Its protein product is CASSSRGWENYGYTF.

The chain carries TRBV30 and TRBJ2-5; D unresolved. This CDR3 has 13 amino acids. Trimming took 0 bases from V and 1 from J, leaving 6 bases between them. CDR1 and CDR2 from the germline V gene are GTSNPN and SVGIG (reference sequence). The CDR3 loop is CAWSVSFQETQYF. In DNA form, the CDR3 reads TGTGCCTGGAGTGTAAGCTTCCAAGAGACCCAGTACTTC.

This rearrangement joins TRBV27 to TRBJ2-1; TRBD2 might be the D (7 bases). The CDR3 extends over 16 amino acids. Germline V gives CDR1 MNHEY, CDR2 SMNVEV (reference sequence). V lost 2 bases and J 9 bases, leaving 20 bases between the germline ends. CDR3 sequence: CASSLTTGGPRSEQFF. DNA of the CDR3: TGTGCCAGCAGTTTAACAACGGGGGGCCCTAGGTCTGAGCAGTTCTTC.

The V gene is TRBV7-2, the J gene TRBJ2-2, with 7 positions matching TRBD2. This CDR3 comprises 12 residues. Per germline, CDR1 SGHTA and CDR2 FQGNSA. J gave up 8 bases and V 6 bases, and 3 bases lay outside the gene matches. The CDR3 nucleotides are TGTGCCAGCAGTACCGGGAGGGGGGAGCTGTTTTTT. Its protein product is CASSTGRGELFF.